This T cell receptor beta chain was documented in a study of shared clonotypes between healthy human individuals. Study-wide background: Two female and a few male donors aged 18 to 49 were enrolled. Each donor contributed plates that comprised three CD4 naive, three CD4 memory, two CD8 naive and one CD8 memory.

This CDR3 comprises 15 residues. V lost 2 bases and J 2 bases, leaving 13 bases between the germline ends. Germline V gives CDR1 KGHSH, CDR2 LQKENI. Regarding this clone: The antigen remains unidentified.

Each subset's genomic DNA was shared equally among a number of immunoSEQ plates. The assay was immunoSEQ multiplex PCR, and TCRdb's table has in-frame clones only and misses some. The table includes around 610,000 clones, around 96% detected once. Naive CD8 cells lacked CD45RO, underwent positive selection for CCR7 and left out terminally differentiated effector memory CD45RA+ cells. Study-wide results and limits: Larger estimated richness was generally recorded for naive subsets relative to memory subsets.

J is TRBJ2-7 and V is TRBV18; D may match TRBD1 or TRBD2 (5 bases each). The sample was naive CD8+ T cells sorted from blood. This clonotype originated in a woman between 25 and 40 years old in good health. CDR3 residues: CASSPGGAGTYEQYF. CDR3 nucleotides: TGTGCCAGCTCACCAGGTGGGGCGGGTACCTACGAGCAGTACTTC. Full variable domain (remainder filled in from reference TRBV18 and TRBJ2-7): NAGVMQNPRHLVRRRGQEARLRCSPMKGHSHVYWYRQLPEEGLKFMVYLQKENIIDESGMPKERFSAEFPKEGPSILRIQQVVRGDSAAYFCASSPGGAGTYEQYFGPGTRLTVT.